One sample yielded the 29 T cell receptor beta chains listed below, sequenced in a study of blood T cell repertoires in COVID-19 (dated by TCRdb to 2020 to 2021). The library relied on the immunoSEQ multiplex PCR assay. In its TCRdb copy, this immuneACCESS table keeps in-frame sequences only and misses some clones. Where compared with another copy, unresolved V genes explain less than half of these, and the others have no known cause. This sample gives about 190,000 clones in total; approximately 84% of them show up just once. The ten top clones hold about 5% of the sample. Specimen: peripheral blood. Receptors were obtained from a woman at least 80 years old with acute or convalescent COVID-19.

The rearrangement links TRBV18 to TRBJ2-5; no definite D call. The CDR3 is 13 residues long. Trimming pared 2 bases from V and 5 bases from J, leaving 9 bases between. Germline V CDR1 and CDR2: KGHSH, LQKENI. The CDR3 DNA reads TGTGCCAGCTCACCATCGGGTTCCGAGACCCAGTACTTC. Protein: CASSPSGSETQYF.

The rearrangement links TRBV24-1 to TRBJ2-2; 10 bases fit TRBD2. The CDR3 covers 15 residues. Looked up from germline, CDR1 is KGHDR and CDR2 is SFDVKD. With V trimmed by 4 bases and J by 8 bases, 6 bases remained unmatched. The CDR3 DNA follows: TGTGCCACCAGTGAGGCTAGCGGGAGCTCGGGGGAGCTGTTTTTT. Its translation is CATSEASGSSGELFF.

This clone was seen a few times. J is TRBJ1-2 and V is TRBV5-6; D ambiguous. The V and J ends lost 0 bases and 7 bases respectively, with 7 bases between them. This CDR3 has 12 residues. Germline CDR1 and CDR2: SGHDT and YYEEEE. CDR3 coding DNA: TGTGCCAGCAGCTTGGAGAGGCGTGGCTACACCTTC. Translation: CASSLERRGYTF.

The V call is TRBV29-1, the J call TRBJ2-7; D is ambiguous. Per the germline V gene, CDR1 is SQVTM and CDR2 is ANQGSEA. V was clipped by 5 bases and J by 6 bases, with 14 bases between them. This CDR3 has 12 amino acids. The CDR3 protein is CSVISGFGEQYF. In nucleotides, the CDR3 is TGCAGCGTTATATCAGGTTTTGGCGAGCAGTACTTC.

V and J are TRBV19 and TRBJ1-5, with TRBD1 as a possible D gene (6 bases). This CDR3 contains 15 residues. Germline CDR1 reads LNHDA; CDR2 reads SQIVND (reference sequence). Trimming shortened V by 5 bases and J by 5 bases, and 16 bases separated the two germline ends. The CDR3 DNA is TGTGCCAGTAGTCCCGGGACATCCCTCGATCAGCCCCAGCATTTT. Its translation: CASSPGTSLDQPQHF.

CDR3 sequence reads: CASSLSGTESSYEQYF. CDR3 bases: TGTGCCAGCTCACTGTCCGGGACAGAGTCTTCCTACGAGCAGTACTTC. The V call is TRBV18, the J call TRBJ2-7; 7 bases align to TRBD1. V was clipped by 4 bases and J by 1 base; unmatched bases: 10. This CDR3 contains 16 residues. The germline gives CDR1 KGHSH, CDR2 LQKENI.

The chain carries TRBV9 and TRBJ2-5; 9 bases are a match to TRBD2. Germline trimming cut 0 bases from V and 0 bases from J; bases unmatched to any gene: 9. Germline V gene data show CDR1 as SGDLS and CDR2 as YYNGEE. The CDR3 has 18 residues. The chain's CDR3 is CASSVAVAGATYQETQYF. In DNA, the CDR3 is TGTGCCAGCAGCGTAGCGGTAGCGGGAGCGACGTACCAAGAGACCCAGTACTTC.

V usage is TRBV28 and J usage is TRBJ1-4; tentative D call: TRBD1 (6 bases). Per the germline V gene, CDR1 is MDHEN and CDR2 is SYDVKM. CDR3 size: 12 residues. Between the trimmed V and J ends, which lost 6 bases and 8 bases, there was a span of 10 bases. The DNA for the CDR3 is TGTGCCAGCAGCCGCGGACAGGAAAAACTGTTTTTT. This codes for CASSRGQEKLFF.

The chain is built from TRBV2 and TRBJ1-5; D is unclear. The CDR3 is 15 amino acids. Germline CDR1 and CDR2: SNHLY and FYNNEI. The V and J ends lost 6 bases and 2 bases respectively, with 14 bases between them. CDR3 sequence: CASSLSNRGNQPQHF. CDR3 DNA: TGTGCCAGCAGCCTGTCCAATCGCGGCAATCAGCCCCAGCATTTT.

The J gene is TRBJ2-7, the V gene TRBV19; 10 bases are a match to TRBD1. V trimming: 8 bases; J trimming: 3 bases; junction bases outside the gene matches: 1. Germline assignment: CDR1 LNHDA and CDR2 SQIVND (reference sequence). This CDR3 has 12 amino acids. Here the CDR3 DNA reads TGTGCCAGTGGACAGGGGGACTACGAGCAGTACTTC. It translates to CASGQGDYEQYF.

This chain joins TRBV6-6 and TRBJ2-3; D is ambiguous. Germline V lookup: CDR1 MNHNY, CDR2 SVGAGI (reference sequence). The length of the CDR3 is 15 residues. V lost 2 bases and J lost 1, with 10 bases in between. CDR3 DNA: TGTGCCAGCAGTTACGCACCAACAGGCACAGATACGCAGTATTTT. It is translated as CASSYAPTGTDTQYF.

This clone was detected only a few times. V is TRBV5-8 and J is TRBJ1-6, with a tentative D call TRBD1 (6 bases). With 0 bases removed from V and 9 bases from J, the gap between germline ends came to 10 bases. Germline V gene lookup returns CDR1 SGHTS and CDR2 YDEGEE. The CDR3 is made up of 14 amino acids. The CDR3 sequence: CASSLDRVGSPLHF. CDR3 bases: TGTGCCAGCAGCTTGGACAGGGTGGGTTCACCCCTCCACTTT.

The chain recombines TRBV3-1 (or the pseudogene TRBV3-2) with TRBJ2-2; D unresolved. CDR3 size: 15 residues. Per germline, CDR1 LGHDT and CDR2 YNNKEL (reference sequence). V was cut by 0 bases and J by 4 bases, with 9 bases left in between. The CDR3 protein is CASSQETLFTGELFF. DNA for the CDR3: TGTGCCAGCAGCCAAGAGACACTTTTCACCGGGGAGCTGTTTTTT.

The J gene is TRBJ2-1, the V gene TRBV30; possibly TRBD2 for D (6 bases). The V gene's germline CDR1 is GTSNPN and CDR2 SVGIG (reference sequence). The V gene lost 3 bases and the J gene lost 3 bases, with 15 bases spanning the gap. This CDR3 contains 15 residues. This CDR3 reads CAWSMGGTDYNEQFF. In DNA form, the CDR3 reads TGTGCCTGGAGCATGGGCGGGACTGACTACAATGAGCAGTTCTTC. Full variable domain (outside the CDR3, taken from reference TRBV30 and TRBJ2-1): SQTIHQWPATLVQPVGSPLSLECTVEGTSNPNLYWYRQAAGRGLQLLFYSVGIGQISSEVPQNLSASRPQDRQFILSSKKLLLSDSGFYLCAWSMGGTDYNEQFFGPGTRLTVL.

The V and J genes are TRBV28 and TRBJ2-3; D may be TRBD2 (6 bases). CDR3 length: 17 residues. Germline V gene lookup returns CDR1 MDHEN and CDR2 SYDVKM. Trimming removed 7 bases from V and 2 bases from J, with 22 bases in between. The CDR3 loop reads CASTSGSVWEVTDTQYF. DNA for the CDR3: TGTGCCAGCACCTCTGGATCGGTGTGGGAGGTCACAGATACGCAGTATTTT.

The chain carries TRBV5-1 and TRBJ1-2, with D uncertain. This CDR3 has 12 residues. Germline V CDR1 and CDR2: SGHRS, YFSETQ. Trimming removed 5 bases at V and 4 bases at J, with 9 bases between. DNA of the CDR3: TGCGCCAGCAGGCAAGGAGCCTATGGCTACACCTTC. This sequence encodes CASRQGAYGYTF.

The V call is TRBV12-3 or TRBV12-4, the J call TRBJ1-2, with 7 positions matching TRBD1. CDR3 length: 13 residues. The J segment lost 4 bases and the V segment lost 4 bases, leaving 3 bases of the junction unmatched. CDR3 bases: TGTGCCAGCAGTTCGGGACAGTTCTATGGCTACACCTTC. It is translated as CASSSGQFYGYTF.

The chain's CDR3 is CASTGGTGWNTEAFF. Written as DNA, the CDR3 is TGTGCCAGCACCGGAGGTACAGGGTGGAACACTGAAGCTTTCTTT. The chain is built from TRBV7-8 and TRBJ1-1, with D possibly TRBD1 on 6 matching bases. Trimming stripped 7 bases from V and 1 base from J, with 16 bases between. The CDR3 loop spans 15 amino acids. Germline V gene data show CDR1 as SGHVS and CDR2 as FQNEAQ.

This clone was detected a few times. This sequence joins TRBV5-4 and TRBJ1-2, with D possibly matching TRBD1 (6 bases). This CDR3 is built from 14 residues. Germline CDR1 is SGHNT and CDR2 is YYREEE (reference sequence). V lost 4 bases to trimming and J lost 5 bases, with 15 bases between them. This CDR3 is CASSPGQILYGYTF. CDR3 DNA sequence: TGTGCCAGCAGCCCGGGACAAATCCTTTATGGCTACACCTTC. Combining the CDR3 with reference TRBV5-4 and TRBJ1-2 gives the whole variable domain ETGVTQSPTHLIKTRGQQVTLRCSSQSGHNTVSWYQQALGQGPQFIFQYYREEENGRGNFPPRFSGLQFPNYSSELNVNALELDDSALYLCASSPGQILYGYTFGSGTRLTVV.

The genes are TRBV4-3 and TRBJ2-1; 7 nucleotides match TRBD2. CDR1 LGHNA and CDR2 YSLEER come from the germline V gene. The length of the CDR3 is 15 residues. The ends lost 0 bases at V and 11 bases at J; junction bases unmatched: 10. CDR3 sequence reads: CASSQEWEGRAQQFF. CDR3 nucleotides: TGCGCCAGCAGCCAAGAGTGGGAGGGGAGGGCCCAGCAGTTCTTC.

This chain uses TRBV11-2 with TRBJ2-1; possible D gene TRBD2, 6 bases. The V end was cut by 6 bases, the J end by 4 bases, with 16 bases between. The CDR3 consists of 15 residues. The germline V gene has CDR1 SGHAT and CDR2 FQNNGV. The CDR3, as DNA: TGTGCCAGCAGGGTCCTGGCGGGGTATTACAATGAGCAGTTCTTC. Translating gives CASRVLAGYYNEQFF. The whole variable domain, filled in from reference TRBV11-2 and TRBJ2-1, reads EAGVAQSPRYKIIEKRQSVAFWCNPISGHATLYWYQQILGQGPKLLIQFQNNGVVDDSQLPKDRFSAERLKGVDSTLKIQPAKLEDSAVYLCASRVLAGYYNEQFFGPGTRLTVL.

The chain uses TRBV25-1 and TRBJ2-1, with 7 nucleotides matching TRBD1. Germline V gene data show CDR1 as MGHDK and CDR2 as SYGVNS. V shed 4 bases, J shed 4 bases, and the junction held 10 bases outside the gene matches. The CDR3 runs to 16 residues. The CDR3 protein is CASSGRTGRYYNEQFF. The CDR3 region has the DNA TGTGCCAGCAGTGGCCGGACAGGTCGATATTACAATGAGCAGTTCTTC.

J is TRBJ1-6 and V is TRBV5-6; a weak D match, TRBD1 (5 bases). Germline V lookup: CDR1 SGHDT, CDR2 YYEEEE. The germline V and J ends were trimmed by 4 bases and 7 bases, with 15 bases remaining between them. The CDR3 totals 15 residues. The CDR3 DNA reads TGTGCCAGCAGCGACCTCGACAGAGGAAATTCACCCCTCCACTTT. Protein: CASSDLDRGNSPLHF.

The chain combines TRBV2 with TRBJ2-5; 7 nucleotides match TRBD2. V was clipped by 6 bases and J by 5 bases; unmatched bases: 12. The CDR3 is 15 residues long. Per germline, CDR1 SNHLY and CDR2 FYNNEI. The DNA of the CDR3 is TGTGCCAGCAGGCTCACTAGCGCGGATTTGGAGACCCAGTACTTC. It translates to CASRLTSADLETQYF.

Turning to this clone: The same CDR3 arises from other DNA sequences in this sample as well. V and J are TRBV28 and TRBJ1-4, with 7 bases that match TRBD1. CDR1 is MDHEN and CDR2 is SYDVKM in the germline V gene. The junction had 9 bases not matched to a gene; V was cut back by 6 bases and J by 8 bases. The CDR3 has 14 amino acids. Here the CDR3 reads CASSQTGVREKLFF. In DNA, the CDR3 is TGTGCCAGCAGCCAAACAGGGGTCAGGGAAAAACTGTTTTTT.

The chain carries TRBV27 and TRBJ2-1; TRBD2 aligns across 7 bases. The V gene's germline CDR1 is MNHEY and CDR2 SMNVEV (reference sequence). Germline trimming cut 6 bases from V and 0 bases from J; bases unmatched to any gene: 5. The CDR3 runs 15 residues. The CDR3 region is CASSTRTSSYNEQFF. For the CDR3, the DNA is TGTGCCAGCAGCACTCGGACTAGCTCCTACAATGAGCAGTTCTTC.

V is TRBV5-1 and J is TRBJ2-5, with 8 positions matching TRBD1. The CDR3 sequence is 16 residues long. J lost 1 base, V lost 1 base, and 6 bases had no gene match. Germline V gene data show CDR1 as SGHRS and CDR2 as YFSETQ. CDR3 sequence (DNA): TGCGCCAGCAGCTTGCTTGGCAGGGGGCTCCAAGAGACCCAGTACTTC. Its translation: CASSLLGRGLQETQYF.

This clone was seen at least ten times. The chain links TRBV28 to TRBJ2-2; D might be TRBD1 (6 bases). CDR1 is MDHEN, CDR2 SYDVKM, per germline. V lost 8 bases to trimming and J lost 3 bases, with 13 bases between them. The CDR3 spans 14 residues. CDR3 sequence: CASRRTEDTGELFF. The DNA for the CDR3 is TGTGCCAGCCGGAGGACAGAGGACACCGGGGAGCTGTTTTTT.

V is TRBV19 and J is TRBJ1-1; D perhaps matches TRBD1 (5 bases). V was trimmed by 3 bases and J by 8 bases, leaving 16 bases between them. Germline V gives CDR1 LNHDA, CDR2 SQIVND (reference sequence). CDR3 size: 14 residues. The CDR3 DNA sequence: TGTGCCAGTAGTATGAGGTCCCCAGGGATGGAAGCTTTCTTT. Translation gives CASSMRSPGMEAFF. Full variable domain (outside the CDR3, taken from reference TRBV19 and TRBJ1-1): DGGITQSPKYLFRKEGQNVTLSCEQNLNHDAMYWYRQDPGQGLRLIYYSQIVNDFQKGDIAEGYSVSREKKESFPLTVTSAQKNPTAFYLCASSMRSPGMEAFFGQGTRLTVV.